This record looks at one T cell receptor (beta chain) sequence and its context. Trimming removed 1 base from V and 6 bases from J; junction bases left unmatched: 7. The CDR3 extends over 15 amino acids. Germline V gives CDR1 SGHAT, CDR2 FQNNGV. The source of the sample is a study of blood T cell repertoires in COVID-19. Study in general: There were acute and convalescent COVID-19 samples, and they came from the United States, Italy and Spain. PBMCs, B-cell-depleted T cells, or T cells provided the cDNA or gDNA that made up the material.

Some clones are missing from TCRdb's copy, which holds only in-frame ones; the method was immunoSEQ multiplex PCR. Of about 140,000 clones listed, 84% are singletons. The sequencing sample was made of peripheral blood. The rearrangement uses TRBV11-2 and TRBJ1-1; 8 bases agree with TRBD1. The TCR was taken from a man under 40 with COVID-19, enrolled during active disease. Here the CDR3 reads CASSLGQGRFAEAFF. DNA for the CDR3: TGTGCCAGCAGCTTAGGACAGGGGCGGTTCGCTGAAGCTTTCTTT.